One sample yielded the 23 T cell receptor beta chains listed below, sequenced in a study of blood T cell repertoires in COVID-19 (dated by TCRdb to 2018 to 2020). Library generation was performed with the immunoSEQ multiplex PCR assay. What TCRdb holds here is the immuneACCESS table cut down to in-frame rearrangements. Part of the clones is not present; checked against another copy, under half of the missing clones reflect an unresolved V gene, and the others are unexplained. For this sample there are approximately 50,000 clones; around 87% appear just once. The ten largest make up 4% of the sample. Sequencing input: peripheral blood. These receptors were taken from a man between 50 and 59 years old with acute or convalescent COVID-19.

The chain employs TRBV13 and TRBJ2-1; 9 positions agree with TRBD2. This CDR3 is built from 15 residues. Germline trimming cut 7 bases from V and 7 bases from J; bases unmatched to any gene: 11. Germline lookup yields CDR1 PRHDT and CDR2 FYEKMQ (reference sequence). The CDR3 here is CASTKISGSLNEQFF. In nucleotides, the CDR3 is TGTGCCAGCACCAAAATTAGCGGGAGTCTAAATGAGCAGTTCTTC. The entire variable domain, with the rest obtained from reference TRBV13 and TRBJ2-1, is as follows: AAGVIQSPRHLIKEKRETATLKCYPIPRHDTVYWYQQGPGQDPQFLISFYEKMQSDKGSIPDRFSAQQFSDYHSELNMSSLELGDSALYFCASTKISGSLNEQFFGPGTRLTVL.

The chain links TRBV2 to TRBJ1-2; 7 bases align to TRBD1. The V gene end was trimmed by 6 bases and the J gene end by 4 bases; junction bases not matched to a gene: 2. CDR3 length equals 12 residues. CDR1 and CDR2 from the germline V gene are SNHLY and FYNNEI. The CDR3 DNA reads TGTGCCAGCAGCGGGACAGCCTATGGCTACACCTTC. It encodes CASSGTAYGYTF.

The chain recombines TRBV27 with TRBJ2-4; TRBD1 is a possible D gene (7 bases). V was clipped by 3 bases and J by 1 base, with 16 bases between them. The CDR3 length is 17 residues. Germline V gene lookup returns CDR1 MNHEY and CDR2 SMNVEV (reference sequence). The CDR3 region has the DNA TGTGCCAGCAGTTTGTCGGGAGACAGGGCCGCCAAAAACATTCAGTACTTC. Residues: CASSLSGDRAAKNIQYF.

This clone has more than one count but fewer than ten. V is TRBV28 and J is TRBJ1-4; no reliable D call. The CDR3 runs 15 residues. The germline V gene encodes CDR1 MDHEN and CDR2 SYDVKM. Between the trimmed V and J ends, which lost 3 bases and 7 bases, there was a span of 15 bases. CDR3 bases: TGTGCCAGCAGTTTGGATGAGGGTGCCAGTGAAAAACTGTTTTTT. Translated, it gives CASSLDEGASEKLFF.

V gene TRBV29-1 combines with J gene TRBJ1-1, with D tentatively TRBD1 (6 bases). The CDR3 runs to 12 residues. Germline-derived CDR1 and CDR2 are SQVTM and ANQGSEA. V was clipped by 8 bases and J by 7 bases, with 17 bases between them. The CDR3 is CSPPDRTYEAFF. CDR3 coding DNA: TGCAGCCCTCCAGACAGGACCTATGAAGCTTTCTTT.

V and J are TRBV28 and TRBJ1-5; 7 bases fit TRBD1. The CDR3 sequence is 18 residues long. Germline V gives CDR1 MDHEN, CDR2 SYDVKM. The V and J ends lost 1 base and 5 bases, in that order; junction bases with no gene match: 14. The CDR3 sequence: CASSLYGGQRIMYQPQHF. CDR3 DNA: TGTGCCAGCAGTTTATACGGGGGACAGAGGATTATGTATCAGCCCCAGCATTTT.

This clone was seen a handful of times. The CDR3 DNA sequence: TGTGCCAGTAGCAAGCGGGAGGACGCCTACAATGAGCAGTTCTTC. Amino acid sequence: CASSKREDAYNEQFF. The chain recombines TRBV19 with TRBJ2-1; 9 bases match TRBD2. Germline lookup yields CDR1 LNHDA and CDR2 SQIVND (reference sequence). J gave up 2 bases and V 6 bases, and 5 bases lay outside the gene matches. The CDR3 covers 15 residues.

V usage is TRBV7-8 and J usage is TRBJ2-7; the D gene is possibly TRBD2 (6 bases). The CDR3 has 15 residues. Trimming left V 4 bases short and J 2 bases short, with 15 bases between. Germline CDR1 and CDR2: SGHVS and FQNEAQ. DNA of the CDR3: TGTGCCAGCAGCTCCCGGAGGGGCGTCACCTACGAGCAGTACTTC. The encoded protein is CASSSRRGVTYEQYF.

The chain links TRBV19 to TRBJ1-1; TRBD1 agrees at 8 bases. The CDR3 length is 15 residues. The V gene end was trimmed by 7 bases and the J gene end by 8 bases; junction bases not matched to a gene: 15. Germline CDR1 reads LNHDA; CDR2 reads SQIVND (reference sequence). The CDR3 protein is CASTTRGGDRTEAFF. For the CDR3, the DNA is TGTGCCAGTACCACCCGCGGGGGGGACAGGACAGAAGCTTTCTTT.

The chain joins TRBV6-5 to TRBJ1-1; 10 bases agree with TRBD1. The CDR3 runs 14 residues. Trimming removed 4 bases from V and 6 bases from J; junction bases left unmatched: 5. Germline V lookup: CDR1 MNHEY, CDR2 SVGAGI. CDR3 nucleotide sequence: TGTGCCAGCAGTTCGGCGACAGGGGGCCCTGAAGCTTTCTTT. As protein: CASSSATGGPEAFF.

The V call is TRBV18, the J call TRBJ1-5; no reliable D call. This CDR3 is built from 14 residues. From germline, CDR1 is KGHSH and CDR2 LQKENI. The V and J ends lost 6 bases and 2 bases respectively, with 11 bases between them. The DNA for the CDR3 is TGTGCCAGCTCGAACGGGGTCCGCAATCAGCCCCAGCATTTT. Encoded protein: CASSNGVRNQPQHF.

The chain recombines TRBV7-8 with TRBJ1-5; perhaps TRBD1 as D (5 bases). The V end lost 4 bases, the J end lost 2 bases, and 12 bases lay between the germline ends. Germline assignment: CDR1 SGHVS and CDR2 FQNEAQ. The length of the CDR3 is 15 residues. Here the CDR3 DNA reads TGTGCCAGCAGCTCCCGGGTACAGGGCAATCAGCCCCAGCATTTT. Its translation: CASSSRVQGNQPQHF.

This sequence joins TRBV3-1 (or the pseudogene TRBV3-2) and TRBJ1-6, with D possibly matching TRBD1 (6 bases). V dropped 2 bases and J dropped 4 bases, with 12 bases sitting between them. The germline CDR1 and CDR2 sequences are LGHDT and YNNKEL (reference sequence). The CDR3 runs to 16 residues. CDR3 sequence (DNA): TGTGCCAGCAGCCAAACGACAGGAGCATATAATTCACCCCTCCACTTT. Its translation: CASSQTTGAYNSPLHF.

The chain joins TRBV30 to TRBJ2-4, with a tentative D call TRBD2 (5 bases). This CDR3 has 14 amino acids. Trimming removed 0 bases at V and 0 bases at J, with 6 bases between. CDR1 is GTSNPN and CDR2 is SVGIG in the germline V gene (reference sequence). This CDR3 reads CAWSVGLAKNIQYF. The CDR3 DNA is TGTGCCTGGAGTGTTGGACTAGCCAAAAACATTCAGTACTTC.

The chain has TRBV28 and TRBJ1-4; TRBD1 is a possible D gene (6 bases). In germline, CDR1 is MDHEN, CDR2 SYDVKM. The ends were cut back, 6 bases at V and 8 bases at J, with 16 bases in the middle. The CDR3 spans 14 residues. CDR3 sequence (DNA): TGTGCCAGCAGGGACAGTGGGGGAGTCGAAAAACTGTTTTTT. Protein product: CASRDSGGVEKLFF.

V usage is TRBV2 and J usage is TRBJ1-2; TRBD1 matches at 9 bases. J lost 7 bases, V lost 10 bases, and 10 bases had no gene match. Germline V gives CDR1 SNHLY, CDR2 FYNNEI. This CDR3 spans 13 amino acids. CDR3 in amino acids: CATSEGQGRGYTF. CDR3 in DNA: TGTGCCACCTCCGAGGGACAGGGACGTGGCTACACCTTC.

Turning to this clone: The same CDR3 can be traced to other DNA sequences in this sample. The gene calls are TRBV4-1 and TRBJ2-1; D possibly corresponds to TRBD1 (6 bases). This CDR3 is 15 amino acids long. CDR1 is MGHRA and CDR2 is YSYEKL in the germline V gene. V gave up 5 bases and J gave up 4 bases, with 15 bases separating them. The CDR3 region is CASSSGALVYNEQFF. In DNA, the CDR3 is TGCGCCAGCAGCTCAGGGGCACTAGTGTACAATGAGCAGTTCTTC.

This clone was counted between two and nine times. The DNA for the CDR3 is TGTGCCATCAGTTTAAACTACAGGGATTCTGAAGCTTTCTTT. Translated, it gives CAISLNYRDSEAFF. The chain carries TRBV10-3 and TRBJ1-1; TRBD1 might be the D (6 bases). This CDR3 has 14 amino acids. Trimming removed 5 bases from V and 6 bases from J, with 16 bases in between. CDR1 is ENHRY, CDR2 SYGVKD, per germline.

This clone was observed once. The chain links TRBV7-6 to TRBJ1-6; 11 bases line up with TRBD1. There are 15 residues in the CDR3. Per germline, CDR1 SGHVS and CDR2 FNYEAQ. Unmatched junction bases numbered 8, after V lost 5 bases and J lost 11 bases. The CDR3 DNA sequence: TGTGCCAGCAGCCCCCGGTTGGACAGGGGGCCACCCCTCCACTTT. Protein product: CASSPRLDRGPPLHF.

The rearrangement joins TRBV4-2 to TRBJ1-2; D perhaps matches TRBD1 (6 bases). CDR1 and CDR2 (germline): LGHNA, YNFKEQ. Trimming left V 4 bases short and J 7 bases short, with 7 bases between. CDR3 size: 11 residues. CDR3 loop: CASSPGVGYTF. The DNA for the CDR3 is TGTGCCAGCAGCCCAGGGGTTGGCTACACCTTC.

CDR3 nucleotides: TGTGCCTGGAATACCGGGACAGGGGGTGGCTACACCTTC. This sequence encodes CAWNTGTGGGYTF. V is TRBV30 and J is TRBJ1-2, with 11 bases that match TRBD1. Trimming at V came to 4 bases and at J to 7 bases, leaving 5 bases not matched to a gene. Germline lookup yields CDR1 GTSNPN and CDR2 SVGIG (reference sequence). CDR3 length: 13 amino acids.

The rearrangement uses TRBV12-5 and TRBJ1-6, with D tentatively TRBD1 (6 bases). The ends were cut back, 0 bases at V and 7 bases at J, with 13 bases in the middle. Germline assignment: CDR1 LGHNT and CDR2 FRNRAP. CDR3 length: 16 residues. As DNA, the CDR3 is TGTGCTAGTGGTTTGGTCCTGACAGGTCTGAATTCACCCCTCCACTTT. Encoded protein: CASGLVLTGLNSPLHF.

V gene TRBV15 combines with J gene TRBJ2-1; TRBD2 matches at 7 bases. CDR1 and CDR2 (germline): LNHNV, YYDKDF (reference sequence). V dropped 1 base and J dropped 8; count of bases not matched to a gene: 14. The CDR3 length is 17 residues. The CDR3 loop is CATSRGPHKGLDYEQFF. In nucleotides, the CDR3 is TGTGCCACCAGCAGAGGACCACACAAAGGACTAGATTATGAGCAGTTCTTC.